The 28 T cell receptor beta chains below come from one sample, sequenced in a study of blood T cell repertoires in COVID-19. Profiling relied on immunoSEQ multiplex PCR, and the TCRdb table lists in-frame clones only, not all of them. The sample has fewer than 300,000 clones, about 89% seen once; the top ten hold 2.2%. Sequencing input: peripheral blood. The receptors originated from a woman in her twenties or thirties with COVID-19, enrolled during active disease.

This chain connects TRBV24-1 to TRBJ2-5, with a weak D call TRBD1 (6 bases). V dropped 6 bases and J dropped 5 bases, with 9 bases sitting between them. CDR3 length equals 12 residues. Germline loops: CDR1 KGHDR, CDR2 SFDVKD. This CDR3 reads CATSTGMETQYF. The DNA for the CDR3 is TGTGCCACCAGTACAGGGATGGAGACCCAGTACTTC.

In the case of this clone: Other DNA sequences of this sample code for an identical CDR3. The CDR3 reads CAWSVGGNTEAFF. DNA of the CDR3: TGTGCCTGGAGTGTAGGGGGGAACACTGAAGCTTTCTTT. V is TRBV30 and J is TRBJ1-1, with D maybe TRBD1 (6 bases). Looked up from germline, CDR1 is GTSNPN and CDR2 is SVGIG (reference sequence). The CDR3 consists of 13 residues. V gave up 0 bases and J gave up 1 base, with 6 bases separating them.

The V call is TRBV15, the J call TRBJ1-1; maybe TRBD1 (5 bases). Germline V gene lookup returns CDR1 LNHNV and CDR2 YYDKDF (reference sequence). This CDR3 is 13 amino acids long. With 0 bases removed from V and 7 bases from J, the gap between germline ends came to 9 bases. CDR3 in amino acids: CATSRDRGGEAFF. In DNA form, the CDR3 reads TGTGCCACCAGCAGAGATCGGGGGGGTGAAGCTTTCTTT.

This sequence joins TRBV19 and TRBJ1-3, with 8 bases identical to TRBD1. The germline V gene encodes CDR1 LNHDA and CDR2 SQIVND (reference sequence). The CDR3 is made up of 16 amino acids. V lost 7 bases to trimming and J lost 0 bases; unmatched junction nucleotides: 8. For the CDR3, the DNA is TGTGCCAGTACCCTGACAGGGGCTTTCTCTGGAAACACCATATATTTT. It encodes CASTLTGAFSGNTIYF.

This clone showed up just once. The rearrangement joins TRBV5-6 to TRBJ1-2; no clear D gene. Germline CDR1 reads SGHDT; CDR2 reads YYEEEE. Deletions cut 2 bases from V and 4 bases from J, with 9 bases between. The CDR3 loop spans 13 amino acids. CDR3 loop: CASSLLQFYGYTF. In nucleotides, the CDR3 is TGTGCCAGCAGCTTATTACAGTTCTATGGCTACACCTTC.

The chain couples TRBV7-6 to TRBJ2-5; D is perhaps TRBD2 (5 bases). The CDR3 spans 14 residues. Germline CDR1 reads SGHVS; CDR2 reads FNYEAQ. V dropped 5 bases and J dropped 10 bases, with 20 bases sitting between them. This CDR3 reads CASSRWANPGFQYF. The CDR3 DNA is TGTGCCAGCAGCCGGTGGGCCAACCCGGGGTTCCAGTACTTC.

This clone has a single count. This chain joins TRBV2 and TRBJ1-6; weak D call: TRBD1 (5 bases). Trimming removed 7 bases at V and 9 bases at J, with 16 bases between. The CDR3 runs to 14 residues. Germline CDR1 and CDR2: SNHLY and FYNNEI. The CDR3 sequence: CASISVGEGSPLHF. Here the CDR3 DNA reads TGTGCCAGCATATCCGTAGGGGAGGGTTCACCCCTCCACTTT.

This clone showed up just a few times. V gene TRBV24-1 combines with J gene TRBJ1-1; D may be TRBD1 (5 bases). The V end lost 4 bases, the J end lost 5 bases, and 10 bases lay between the germline ends. CDR1 and CDR2 from the germline V gene are KGHDR and SFDVKD. The CDR3 spans 13 residues. The CDR3 nucleotides are TGTGCCACCAGTGACCAGGGTCTTACTGAAGCTTTCTTT. Its translation: CATSDQGLTEAFF.

Written as DNA, the CDR3 is TGCGCCAGCAGTGAGGGAACAGGGAGAAATCAGCCCCAGCATTTT. Its translation: CASSEGTGRNQPQHF. V usage is TRBV10-2 and J usage is TRBJ1-5; a weak D match, TRBD1 (6 bases). V was cut by 2 bases and J by 4 bases, with 12 bases left in between. CDR1 is WSHSY, CDR2 SAAADI, per germline. This CDR3 has 15 residues.

The chain is built from TRBV19 and TRBJ2-5, with 10 bases lining up with TRBD1. Trimming cost V 3 bases and J 4 bases; bases outside gene matches: 8. CDR3 length equals 16 residues. Germline assignment: CDR1 LNHDA and CDR2 SQIVND (reference sequence). The CDR3 DNA follows: TGTGCCAGTAGTATCCCGACAGGGGGCGCGGGAGAGACCCAGTACTTC. Protein product: CASSIPTGGAGETQYF.

This chain connects TRBV19 to TRBJ1-1, with 8 nucleotides matching TRBD1. This CDR3 region has 15 residues. The germline gives CDR1 LNHDA, CDR2 SQIVND (reference sequence). J lost 5 bases, V lost 3 bases, and 8 bases had no gene match. The chain's CDR3 is CASSMTGAPRTEAFF. Written as DNA, the CDR3 is TGTGCCAGTAGTATGACAGGGGCGCCGAGGACTGAAGCTTTCTTT. The entire variable domain, with the rest obtained from reference TRBV19 and TRBJ1-1, is as follows: DGGITQSPKYLFRKEGQNVTLSCEQNLNHDAMYWYRQDPGQGLRLIYYSQIVNDFQKGDIAEGYSVSREKKESFPLTVTSAQKNPTAFYLCASSMTGAPRTEAFFGQGTRLTVV.

The chain recombines TRBV6-5 with TRBJ1-1, with 9 bases fitting TRBD1. This CDR3 is 15 amino acids long. Trimming removed 6 bases from V and 1 base from J; junction bases left unmatched: 6. Germline values: CDR1 MNHEY, CDR2 SVGAGI. The CDR3 sequence: CASRGGQGQNTEAFF. The CDR3 region has the DNA TGTGCCAGCAGGGGCGGACAGGGGCAGAACACTGAAGCTTTCTTT.

The chain recombines TRBV6-1 with TRBJ2-7; 11 bases are shared with TRBD2. The germline CDR1 and CDR2 sequences are MNHNS and SASEGT. There are 16 residues in the CDR3. V dropped 2 bases and J dropped 1; count of bases not matched to a gene: 4. Here the CDR3 DNA reads TGTGCCAGCAGTGAAACGAGACTAGCGGGGTCCTACGAGCAGTACTTC. Translating gives CASSETRLAGSYEQYF.

This CDR3 is CASGGQIHTEAFF. The CDR3 bases are TGTGCTAGTGGTGGACAGATCCACACTGAAGCTTTCTTT. The chain has TRBV12-5 and TRBJ1-1; possible D gene TRBD1, 6 bases. V lost 5 bases, J lost 3 bases, and 10 bases lay in between. This CDR3 has 13 amino acids. Germline V CDR1 and CDR2: LGHNT, FRNRAP.

The V and J genes are TRBV28 and TRBJ2-7, with 9 bases lining up with TRBD1. This CDR3 spans 15 amino acids. With 6 bases clipped from V and 3 bases from J, the junction kept 9 bases outside the gene matches. Germline loops: CDR1 MDHEN, CDR2 SYDVKM. CDR3 DNA sequence: TGTGCCAGCAGGGAACAGGGGGCCCTACTCTACGAGCAGTACTTC. Amino acids: CASREQGALLYEQYF.

This chain links TRBV14 with TRBJ2-1, with 9 bases aligning to TRBD2. Germline V gives CDR1 SGHDN, CDR2 FVKESK. The CDR3 has 16 amino acids. Trimming at V came to 5 bases and at J to 6 bases, leaving 11 bases not matched to a gene. This CDR3 is CASSAQGAGGLNEQFF. In DNA form, the CDR3 reads TGTGCCAGCAGCGCCCAGGGAGCGGGGGGTCTCAATGAGCAGTTCTTC.

V gene TRBV7-9 combines with J gene TRBJ2-7; 10 nucleotides match TRBD2. The CDR3 covers 14 residues. V shed 5 bases, J shed 5 bases, and the junction held 6 bases outside the gene matches. The germline gives CDR1 SEHNR, CDR2 FQNEAQ (reference sequence). This CDR3 reads CASSPLAGENEQYF. DNA for the CDR3: TGTGCCAGCAGCCCCCTAGCGGGAGAGAACGAGCAGTACTTC.

This clone was observed once. V gene TRBV5-4 combines with J gene TRBJ2-2, with TRBD1 matching 8 bases. Germline trimming cut 0 bases from V and 0 bases from J; bases unmatched to any gene: 1. This CDR3 is 16 amino acids long. The germline gives CDR1 SGHNT, CDR2 YYREEE (reference sequence). The CDR3 DNA follows: TGTGCCAGCAGCTTGGTACAGGGGGCGAACACCGGGGAGCTGTTTTTT. Its translation is CASSLVQGANTGELFF. The entire variable domain, with the rest obtained from reference TRBV5-4 and TRBJ2-2, is as follows: ETGVTQSPTHLIKTRGQQVTLRCSSQSGHNTVSWYQQALGQGPQFIFQYYREEENGRGNFPPRFSGLQFPNYSSELNVNALELDDSALYLCASSLVQGANTGELFFGEGSRLTVL.

The chain recombines TRBV18 with TRBJ1-2; 10 bases are shared with TRBD1. Germline trimming cut 4 bases from V and 7 bases from J; bases unmatched to any gene: 6. CDR3 size: 14 residues. Germline CDR1 is KGHSH and CDR2 is LQKENI. The DNA of the CDR3 is TGTGCCAGCTCACTGGGACAGGGGCTTGGTGGCTACACCTTC. Translated: CASSLGQGLGGYTF.

The V and J genes are TRBV5-6 and TRBJ2-6; D not resolved. V was pared by 1 base and J by 2 bases, with 13 bases between. Germline lookup yields CDR1 SGHDT and CDR2 YYEEEE. The CDR3 has 17 residues. CDR3 nucleotide sequence: TGTGCCAGCAGCTTGCCCCAAAGCTCTGCTGGGGCCAACGTCCTGACTTTC. Residues: CASSLPQSSAGANVLTF.

The V and J genes are TRBV2 and TRBJ2-7; 7 positions agree with TRBD1. There are 14 residues in the CDR3. The germline gives CDR1 SNHLY, CDR2 FYNNEI. V dropped 3 bases and J dropped 1; count of bases not matched to a gene: 3. Here the CDR3 DNA reads TGTGCCAGCAGTGAGGTGACAGGGTCCTACGAGCAGTACTTC. Its protein is CASSEVTGSYEQYF.

This chain links TRBV5-1 with TRBJ2-5, with 7 bases identical to TRBD1. J lost 1 base, V lost 3 bases, and 6 bases had no gene match. Germline values: CDR1 SGHRS, CDR2 YFSETQ. The CDR3 consists of 15 residues. DNA of the CDR3: TGCGCCAGCAGCTGGGCCGGGACAGCCCAAGAGACCCAGTACTTC. This gives the protein CASSWAGTAQETQYF. Supplemented by reference TRBV5-1 and TRBJ2-5, the full variable domain reads KAGVTQTPRYLIKTRGQQVTLSCSPISGHRSVSWYQQTPGQGLQFLFEYFSETQRNKGNFPGRFSGRQFSNSRSEMNVSTLELGDSALYLCASSWAGTAQETQYFGPGTRLLVL.

This clone was detected once. The chain is built from TRBV21-1 and TRBJ2-3; the DNA was not used to check the table's D call, TRBD1. TRBV21-1 is annotated as a pseudogene. The CDR3 sequence is 20 residues long. The CDR3 DNA is TGTGCCAGCAGCAAAGCGGGTTTATCCGGGCAGGGGGCCGGCACAGATACGCAGTATTTT. Its translation: CASSKAGLSGQGAGTDTQYF.

This chain links TRBV2 with TRBJ1-1; 7 bases are shared with TRBD1. Trimming took 4 bases from V and 5 from J; bases not matched to a gene: 7. Germline V CDR1 and CDR2: SNHLY, FYNNEI. CDR3 length: 14 amino acids. The CDR3 region has the DNA TGTGCCAGCAGTGGTTGGGACAGTGAAACTGAAGCTTTCTTT. Translated, it gives CASSGWDSETEAFF.

The V and J genes are TRBV11-2 and TRBJ2-2; 14 bases are a match to TRBD2. This CDR3 comprises 19 residues. In germline, CDR1 is SGHAT, CDR2 FQNNGV. V gave up 4 bases and J gave up 7 bases; unmatched junction bases: 14. The CDR3 protein is CASSSRGTSGRMSLGELFF. The CDR3 DNA reads TGTGCCAGCAGCTCCCGGGGGACTAGCGGGAGAATGAGCCTCGGGGAGCTGTTTTTT.

This clone was detected only once. This chain uses TRBV14 with TRBJ1-5; D is undetermined. The CDR3 length is 13 residues. The V gene lost 3 bases and the J gene lost 2 bases, with 5 bases spanning the gap. Germline CDR1 reads SGHDN; CDR2 reads FVKESK. CDR3 loop: CASSQQGNQPQHF. CDR3 nucleotides: TGTGCCAGCAGCCAGCAGGGCAATCAGCCCCAGCATTTT.

In its sample, this clone was seen once. V gene TRBV5-1 combines with J gene TRBJ2-4; perhaps TRBD2 as D (6 bases). Trimming took off 3 bases at V and 5 bases at J, with 15 bases between the two ends. The length of the CDR3 is 15 residues. Germline assignment: CDR1 SGHRS and CDR2 YFSETQ. DNA for the CDR3: TGCGCCAGCAGCTCCCCGGGGGAGAAGGAAAACATTCAGTACTTC. The encoded protein is CASSSPGEKENIQYF.

This clone was seen a single time. This chain connects TRBV28 to TRBJ2-1, with TRBD2 matching over 7 bases. V lost 8 bases and J lost 5; bases outside the gene matches: 12. CDR1 MDHEN and CDR2 SYDVKM come from the germline V gene. This CDR3 comprises 15 residues. In DNA form, the CDR3 reads TGTGCCAGCGTTGGTGGGAGGGAATCTAACAATGAGCAGTTCTTC. It yields the protein CASVGGRESNNEQFF.